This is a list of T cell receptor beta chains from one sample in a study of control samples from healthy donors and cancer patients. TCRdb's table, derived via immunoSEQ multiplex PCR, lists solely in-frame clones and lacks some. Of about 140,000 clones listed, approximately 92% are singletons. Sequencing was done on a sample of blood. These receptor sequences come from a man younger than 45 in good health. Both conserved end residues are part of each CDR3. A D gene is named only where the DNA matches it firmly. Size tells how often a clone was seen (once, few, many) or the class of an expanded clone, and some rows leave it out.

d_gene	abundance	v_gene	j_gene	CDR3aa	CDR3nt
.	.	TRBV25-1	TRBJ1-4	CASSVVEKLFF	TGTGCCAGCAGTGTAGTTGAAAAACTGTTTTTT
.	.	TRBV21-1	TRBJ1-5	CARTRGGRQSHSNQPQHF	TGTGCCAGGACCCGGGGAGGGCGACAGAGTCATAGCAATCAGCCCCAGCATTTT
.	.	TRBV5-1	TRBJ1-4	CASSAQGANEKLFF	TGCGCCAGCAGCGCACAGGGAGCTAATGAAAAACTGTTTTTT
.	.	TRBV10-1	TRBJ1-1	CASSESTRDAGGATNTEAFF	TGCGCCAGCAGTGAGTCGACTCGGGACGCGGGGGGTGCCACGAACACTGAAGCTTTCTTT
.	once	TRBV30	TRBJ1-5	CAYTIKQGNQPQHF	TGTGCCTACACGATAAAACAGGGTAATCAGCCCCAGCATTTT
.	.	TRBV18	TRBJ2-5	CASSPIRETQYF	TGTGCCAGCTCACCAATACGCGAGACCCAGTACTTC
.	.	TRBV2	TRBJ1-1	CASSFVTEGGAFF	TGTGCCAGCAGTTTTGTGACAGAGGGGGGAGCTTTCTTT
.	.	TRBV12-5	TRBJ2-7	CASGKDFYEQYF	TGTGCTAGTGGTAAGGACTTCTACGAGCAGTACTTC
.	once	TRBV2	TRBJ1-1	CASSGWGAITEAFF	TGTGCCAGCAGTGGGTGGGGGGCGATCACTGAAGCTTTCTTT
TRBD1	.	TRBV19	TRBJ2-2	CASKRQGAPGELFF	TGTGCCAGTAAGAGACAGGGGGCCCCCGGGGAGCTGTTTTTT
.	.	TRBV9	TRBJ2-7	CASSVVPGAYEQYF	TGTGCCAGCAGCGTGGTCCCGGGGGCCTACGAGCAGTACTTC
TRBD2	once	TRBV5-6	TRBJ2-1	CASRRELAHNEQFF	TGTGCCAGCAGACGCGAACTAGCGCACAATGAGCAGTTCTTC
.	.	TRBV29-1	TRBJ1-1	CSVRGTNTEAFF	TGCAGCGTTCGGGGCACGAACACTGAAGCTTTCTTT
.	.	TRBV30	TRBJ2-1	CAWSVMAPTGIGGEQFF	TGTGCCTGGAGTGTAATGGCCCCCACGGGGATAGGGGGTGAGCAGTTCTTC
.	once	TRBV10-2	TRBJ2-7	CASNSWDGGSYEQYF	TGCGCCAGCAATTCTTGGGACGGAGGCTCCTACGAGCAGTACTTC
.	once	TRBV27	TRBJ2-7	CASSLSWGRAYEQYF	TGTGCCAGCAGTTTATCCTGGGGCAGAGCCTACGAGCAGTACTTC
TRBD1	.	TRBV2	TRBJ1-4	CASSGDRSLEKLFF	TGTGCCAGCAGTGGGGACAGATCCTTAGAAAAACTGTTTTTT
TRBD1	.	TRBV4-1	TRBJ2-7	CASSQGWDRSYEQYF	TGCGCCAGCAGCCAAGGGTGGGACAGATCCTACGAGCAGTACTTC
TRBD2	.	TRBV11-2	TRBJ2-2	CASSPSGTTGELFF	TGTGCCAGCAGCCCTAGCGGGACCACCGGGGAGCTGTTTTTT
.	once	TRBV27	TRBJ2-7	CASSLGATAGQYF	TGTGCCAGCAGTTTAGGGGCGACGGCGGGGCAGTACTTC
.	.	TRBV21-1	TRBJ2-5	CASRTGMEETQYF	TGTGCCAGCAGGACAGGGATGGAAGAGACCCAGTACTTC
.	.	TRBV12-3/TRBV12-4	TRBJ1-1	CASSLARWRAFF	TGTGCCAGCAGTTTGGCGCGATGGAGAGCTTTCTTT
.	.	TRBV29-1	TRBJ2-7	CSVLQAGAGYEQYF	TGCAGCGTTCTACAGGCGGGGGCTGGATACGAGCAGTACTTC
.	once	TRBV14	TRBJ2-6	CASSLNRDSGANVLTF	TGTGCCAGCAGCCTTAACAGAGACTCTGGGGCCAACGTCCTGACTTTC
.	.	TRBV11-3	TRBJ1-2	CASSGVGGYGYTF	TGTGCCAGCAGTGGGGTTGGGGGCTATGGCTACACCTTC
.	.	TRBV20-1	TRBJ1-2	CSASSGQGYTF	TGCAGTGCTAGCTCAGGGCAGGGCTACACCTTC
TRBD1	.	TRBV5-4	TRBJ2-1	CASTTDRYNEQFF	TGTGCCAGCACCACGGACAGGTACAATGAGCAGTTCTTC
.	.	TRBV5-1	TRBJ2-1	CASSLVPRSYNEQFF	TGCGCCAGCAGCTTGGTACCCCGCTCCTACAATGAGCAGTTCTTC
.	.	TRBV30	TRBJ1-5	CAWRSGTVSNQPQHF	TGTGCCTGGCGGTCCGGGACCGTTAGCAATCAGCCCCAGCATTTT
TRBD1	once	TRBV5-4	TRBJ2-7	CASSRTGGSYEQYF	TGTGCCAGCAGTCGGACAGGGGGGTCCTACGAGCAGTACTTC
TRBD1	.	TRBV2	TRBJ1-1	CASAGTAFMNTEAFF	TGTGCCAGCGCCGGGACAGCCTTCATGAACACTGAAGCTTTCTTT
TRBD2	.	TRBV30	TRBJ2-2	CAWSGNSGSATGELFF	TGTGCCTGGAGTGGGAATAGCGGGAGCGCCACCGGGGAGCTGTTTTTT
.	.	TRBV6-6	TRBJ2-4	CASSYSTRVGNIQYF	TGTGCCAGCAGTTACTCGACCAGGGTGGGAAACATTCAGTACTTC
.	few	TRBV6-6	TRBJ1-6	CASSYSDNSPLHF	TGTGCCAGCAGTTACTCGGACAATTCACCCCTCCACTTT
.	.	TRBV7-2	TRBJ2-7	CASSFRPGERYEQYF	TGTGCCAGCAGCTTCCGTCCCGGGGAAAGGTACGAGCAGTACTTC
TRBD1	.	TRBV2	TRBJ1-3	CASGRNRDRSSQSSGNTIYF	TGTGCCAGCGGGAGAAACCGGGACAGGAGTTCCCAAAGCTCTGGAAACACCATATATTTT
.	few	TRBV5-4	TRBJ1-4	CASSSAASNEKLFF	TGTGCCAGCAGCTCTGCAGCCTCTAATGAAAAACTGTTTTTT
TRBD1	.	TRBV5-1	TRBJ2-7	CASSIEQGPADEQYF	TGCGCCAGCAGCATAGAACAGGGGCCCGCGGACGAGCAGTACTTC
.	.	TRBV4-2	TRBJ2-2	CASSQVIGAINTGELFF	TGTGCCAGCAGCCAAGTTATAGGCGCGATCAACACCGGGGAGCTGTTTTTT
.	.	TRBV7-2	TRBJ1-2	CASSLKGFLDGYTF	TGTGCCAGCAGCTTAAAAGGGTTTTTGGATGGCTACACCTTC
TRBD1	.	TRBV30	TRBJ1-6	CAWSLGQGSYNSPLHF	TGTGCCTGGAGTCTCGGACAGGGCTCCTATAATTCACCCCTCCACTTT
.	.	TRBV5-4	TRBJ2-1	CASSFEISGSEQFF	TGTGCCAGCAGCTTCGAAATATCAGGGTCTGAGCAGTTCTTC
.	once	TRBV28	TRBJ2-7	CASSFFGGSYEQYF	TGTGCCAGCAGTTTTTTCGGGGGCTCCTACGAGCAGTACTTC
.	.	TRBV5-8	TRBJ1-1	CASSLTPHDGTEAFF	TGTGCCAGCAGCTTAACCCCTCACGACGGCACTGAAGCTTTCTTT
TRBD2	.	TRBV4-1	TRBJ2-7	CASSQAVSGERGAYEQYF	TGCGCCAGCAGCCAAGCTGTCAGTGGGGAGCGGGGGGCCTACGAGCAGTACTTC
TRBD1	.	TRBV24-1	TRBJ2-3	CATSDPGTGMRADTQYF	TGTGCCACCAGTGATCCAGGGACAGGGATGAGGGCAGATACGCAGTATTTT
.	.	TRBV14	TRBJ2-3	CASSQRLYTDTQYF	TGTGCCAGCAGCCAACGACTCTACACAGATACGCAGTATTTT
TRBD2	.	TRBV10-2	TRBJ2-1	CASRLAGYNEQFF	TGCGCCAGCAGGCTAGCGGGGTACAATGAGCAGTTCTTC
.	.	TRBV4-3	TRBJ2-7	CASSQGLQNSYEQYF	TGCGCCAGCAGCCAAGGACTGCAGAACTCCTACGAGCAGTACTTC
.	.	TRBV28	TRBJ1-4	CASSIDSFEKLFF	TGTGCCAGCAGTATTGATTCCTTTGAAAAACTGTTTTTT